This T cell receptor beta chain was sequenced for a study of molecular identifiers for immune sequencing clone quantification listed by TCRdb under 2018. For context, the study as a whole: For a replicate experiment, RNA from about 21,000 or 97,000 naive CD8 T cells was divided into five aliquots, of which four were sequenced. The study was a methods study using CD8 T cells to benchmark molecular-identifier clustering-based TCR repertoire sequencing (MIDCIRS) and TCR RNA copy counting. Findings and caveats that apply to the study as a whole: A single cell's worth of spiked-in Jurkat TCR RNA was reported detectable even among some 920,000 naive CD8 T cells. About three recovered TCR RNA copies per cell were obtained by modeling, versus roughly 9.1 by digital PCR, implying a capture efficiency of around 28%. The sizes of highly expanded clones could end up underestimated when identical TCR molecules share a barcode. In CMV-specific effector cells, clones with more than 20 RNA copies contained over 99% of molecules, whereas in naive cells such clones contained under 1% of molecules. The naive libraries included spiked-in Jurkat TCR RNA (10 copies' worth), and this RNA is not part of the donor repertoire. Without barcode sub-clustering, chimeric consensus sequences inflated TCR diversity; chimeras reached as high as 47%.

Libraries of naive CD8 T cells were built from anywhere between roughly 19,000 and 1,000,000 sorted cells, with 10%, 30% or 50% of the purified RNA used. On a BD FACSAria II, naive CD8 T cells were FACS-sorted as CD8+CD4-CCR7+CD45RA+ and collected into RLT Plus buffer. Around 10 TCR copies' worth of Jurkat RNA were spiked into roughly 17,000-1,100,000 naive CD8 T cell samples to test detection sensitivity. CD8 T cells were enriched using RosetteSep CD8+ T Cell Enrichment Cocktail and Ficoll-Paque, and the enriched cells then underwent ACK red cell lysis. This clonotype has at least ten counts. Its recognized antigen is unknown. The sample holds no much larger clone one base away, and base qualities are not on file. Sequences MGHDK (CDR1) and SYGVNS (CDR2) are obtained from the germline V gene. Relative to germline, V is missing 3 bases and J is missing 4 bases, with 11 bases of the junction outside any gene match. The CDR3 contains 16 residues, cysteine and phenylalanine counted. The sequence is cut down to CDR3 DNA, 48 bases in frame from base 1.

The library was built by means of PCR. Instrument on record: Illumina HiSeq 4000. Bulk TCR libraries were made following a previously described method, with the TCR primers given in Table S5. Purification of total RNA was performed with the Qiagen AllPrep DNA/RNA kit. Before analysis, reads from multiple sequencing runs of the same library were pooled. On the authors' methods: Reads were retained only if the reads had an exact TCR constant sequence, and the retained reads were trimmed to 150 nt and grouped according to their 12-nt molecular barcodes. Reads within each barcode group were sub-clustered using a 15% Levenshtein threshold, and quality-weighted consensus sequences were constructed for each RNA molecule. Non-functional sequences were removed, as were lower-count sequences one edit away from another. Based on a fit of two negative binomial distributions, barcode sub-clusters having less than 20% of the maximum read count were discarded. TCRdb cleaned the public reads at Q25 with fastp, built clones with MiXCR and kept in-frame beta chains. Every entry covers one CDR3 protein and lists the most common genes and DNA from its rows. TCRdb's processing, not the study's, gives the V and J calls here. The sample table contains about 640,000 distinct CDR3 sequences; only one count was recorded for roughly 21% of them. Roughly 0.83% of the sample comes from the top ten.

The chain is made from TRBV25-1 and TRBJ2-5; TRBD1 agrees with 7 junctional bases. The TCR was taken from a human donor in good health. Some libraries in this study had Jurkat cell RNA spiked in. Specimen: naive CD8+ T cells from blood, with Jurkat cell RNA spiked in. The label giving this sample's cell subset or site can be read as: FACS-sorted CD8+CD4-CCR7+CD45RA+ naive T cells. The nucleotides are TGTGCCAGCAGTGACCTAAGGGGGCAGGGTCGAGAGACCCAGTACTTC. The resulting protein is CASSDLRGQGRETQYF.